This T cell receptor beta chain was identified during a study of blood T cell repertoires in COVID-19 (TCRdb year 2020). Context from the whole study: Samples covering the acute and convalescent phases of COVID-19 were provided by collaborators in the United States, Italy and Spain. The prospective study material was composed of cDNA or gDNA derived from T cells, B-cell-depleted T cells, or PBMCs. The dataset comprised deeply sampled blood TCRbeta repertoires from subjects exposed to, actively infected with, or recovered from COVID-19. The repertoires were released in a freely available public database intended as a resource for research on the immune response to SARS-CoV-2. The samples were drawn from two sources: the first 160 participants of the ongoing ImmuneRACE study, and some 1,300 subjects contributed by 6 global collaborators. Nearly every sample came with metadata listing a de-identified subject ID, COVID-19 status, age in years and sex. Where available, HLA class I and class II types were taken from metadata supplied by the sample provider and were not determined by assay-based typing. Paper-wide results and their limitations: Clinical and demographic metadata were provided uncurated, with the amount varying by source and participant.

In Seattle, one collaborating source enrolled patients while the infection was active and tracked those patients longitudinally over the course of disease. Each collaborating institution followed its own protocols to collect whole blood in K2EDTA tubes. For TCRbeta analysis, collaborator samples were shipped as frozen whole blood, as isolated PBMCs, or as DNA extracted from either sample type. As encoded in the germline V gene, CDR1 is SGHTA while CDR2 is FQGNSA. V and J are truncated by 3 bases and 5 bases respectively, leaving an intervening sequence of 7 bases. The CDR3 sequence holds 12 residues, the cysteine and phenylalanine included. Of all the DNA, just the CDR3 is kept, 36 bases in frame from base 1. TCRbeta CDR3 regions were amplified from genomic DNA using the immunoSEQ Assay, a bias-controlled multiplex PCR. Regarding the original processing steps: Nucleated cell counts per sample were estimated from amplification of reference gene primers within the assay. Sequence reads were collapsed and filtered to measure the absolute abundance of every unique TCRbeta CDR3 rearrangement. Productive Simpson clonality was computed per sample as the square root of Simpson's diversity index over productive rearrangements. The clones in this table, taken by TCRdb from immuneACCESS, are in-frame only. Not every clone is retained; where verified, under half of the shortfall comes from an unresolved V gene, and the cause of the rest is unknown. The V and J calls and clone size come from that table; D and trimming were worked out from the DNA. For this sample there are roughly 160,000 clones; 80% to 90% appear just once. About a tenth of the sample is in the top ten clones.

On this clone itself: What this receptor recognizes is not known. No quality values exist for individual bases; no much larger clone is one base distant.

The source material was peripheral blood. Recombination joined TRBV7-2 with TRBJ1-2; no confident D gene assignment can be made. This TCR derives from a woman aged 70-85 years with COVID-19, enrolled during active disease. DNA sequence: TGTGCCAGCAGCTTTTCGGGATATGGCTACACCTTC. The resulting protein is CASSFSGYGYTF. The full variable domain, completed from the reference TRBV7-2 and TRBJ1-2 proteins outside the CDR3, reads GAGVSQSPSNKVTEKGKDVELRCDPISGHTALYWYRQSLGQGLEFLIYFQGNSAPDKSGLPSDRFSAERTGGSVSTLTIQRTQQEDSAVYLCASSFSGYGYTFGSGTRLTVV.